This TCR beta chain emerged from a study of cytomegalovirus exposure and HLA in healthy donors (dated by TCRdb to about 2017). About the full investigation: In an earlier analysis of several hundred of the donors, 276 Gb of sequence data and just under 120 million unique TCR beta sequences from approximately 180 million T cells were reported. Among about 360 genotyped donors of the cohort, an average of approximately 250,000 unique TCR beta nucleotide sequences were sequenced per donor, 15% to 20% of them non-productive. The study combined high-throughput TCR immunosequencing, statistical association of individual TCRs with disease status, and machine learning to predict cytomegalovirus infection status. The genetic ancestry cluster associated with self-reported Caucasian donors included about 84% of the approximately 430 genotyped donors. Both class I and class II loci were covered by HLA typing, at four-digit resolution. Along with the 666-subject first cohort, a separate validation cohort of more than 90 different subjects was used. An earlier analysis of some 500 of the donors applied high-throughput TCR beta sequencing to assess whether each TCR beta V gene segment acted as functional or pseudogenic. The study profiled the T cell repertoires of fewer than 850 subjects by immunosequencing and related them to cytomegalovirus serostatus. All discovery cohort repertoires had been generated on a single sequencing platform. A later analysis re-examined previously published TCR beta repertoires from roughly 650 donors and added high-resolution HLA genotyping to investigate patterns of TCR occurrence. An early release that covered about 640 HLA-typed donors contained approximately 320 gigabases of sequencing data and 75 million to 100 million unique TCR sequences. Donor age, sex, ethnicity and CMV serostatus were compiled alongside the repertoire data. Several DR-DQ haplotypes were treated as single units for association and clustering because of strong linkage in the cohort. Genome-wide SNP genotypes for about 65% of the roughly 670 donors were used in a later genetic analysis, which treated that subset as a discovery cohort. The aim of the study was to test whether cataloging public T cell receptors could identify signatures of past pathogen exposure. The number of donors typed differed by locus, with roughly 629-640 for A, B, C, DRB1 and DQB1, roughly 520 for DQA1, 606 for DPA1, and approximately 470 for DPB1. Rather than drawing on any new phenotypic data, the later analysis identified candidate immune exposures from TCR beta sequences and the way those sequences occurred across donors.

The cohort comprised approximately 700 healthy bone marrow donors. At the time of sampling, all cohort members were nominally healthy, though unrecorded immune exposures were likely present. The donor tested CMV seropositive, placing the donor among the 250 to 350 seropositive members of the cohort. A peripheral blood sample was provided by each donor, and peripheral blood mononuclear cells were used for TCR beta sequencing. The Qiagen DNeasy Blood Extraction Kit was used to extract genomic DNA from the blood cell samples. Here is what the overall study found, with its caveats: Specific HLA alleles were associated with over 15,000 TCR beta sequences at a false discovery rate of 0.05 in a later analysis. Most CMV-associated TCR beta chains appeared to be HLA-restricted in a later analysis, and the HLA associations seemed to be driven largely by CMV exposure. A later analysis found that TCR association rates varied across HLA loci, with DRB1 alleles showing the most associated TCRs and HLA-C alleles the fewest. The authors suggested that the approach could potentially be generalized to other disease states and immunological phenotypes. A total of 150 or so TCR beta chains were listed by the study as associated with cytomegalovirus. CMV serostatus was the only immune exposure information available for the cohort. The presence/absence analyses assumed that sequencing depth was roughly uniform across donors, and that assumption may not be true. This cohort had only TCR beta chains sequenced, and the lack of alpha or paired-chain data limited which features could be detected. A cluster of highly shared sequence variants was judged likely to be a technical artifact of the sequencing pipeline. Strong co-occurrence of HLA alleles, especially DR and DQ, made assigning TCR associations to individual alleles difficult. Correlated functional status among segregating V segments might be attributable to linkage disequilibrium, but an unknown experimental factor could not be ruled out. Some IMGT-functional V segments, including TRBV6-2 and TRBV6-3, could not be told apart with the 87-base-pair reads, so those segments were excluded. In a later analysis, HLA-associated TCR beta chains were found to be more clonally expanded and to have lower generation probabilities than equally common non-associated chains. Broadly in line with IMGT annotations, most TCR beta V segments showed up in productive rearrangements about 87% or about 30% of the time in an earlier analysis of 587 of the donors. A later genetic analysis associated a missense DCLRE1C variant with V-gene and J-gene trimming of TCR beta chains, and an independent cohort replicated the association. Across donors, most TCR sequences were observed very rarely, whereas some public TCRs were present in many individuals. Compared with the roughly 670-donor mean, donors in an Asian-associated ancestry cluster had fewer N-insertions in productive TCRs, according to a later genetic analysis. Because counts were too low, more than 15 rarely observed V segments, including chromosome 9 orphons, were left out of the earlier analysis of some 600 of the donors. A few of the identified cytomegalovirus-associated TCR beta chains were confirmed in vitro to be specific for cytomegalovirus antigens. A further reported finding was that TCR beta sequences accurately predicted the HLA-A and HLA-B alleles for most subjects in the first cohort. Because some donors lacked HLA typing at each locus, the association tests relied only on the typed subset. A later analysis reported that several top co-occurrence clusters appeared linked to parvovirus B19, influenza, CMV and Epstein-Barr virus. Cytomegalovirus status was reported to be diagnosed by the classifier with high specificity and sensitivity in both the original and validation cohorts.

CDR1 and CDR2, per the germline V gene, are MDHEN and SYDVKM. V and J lose 3 bases and 7 bases, and a span of 10 bases separates them. The cysteine opens and the phenylalanine closes a CDR3 of 13 amino acids. Just the 39-base CDR3 DNA is kept, in frame starting at base 1. Libraries were constructed by the immunoSEQ multiplex PCR assay. The multiplex PCR relied on a mix of 60 forward primers for TCR Vbeta segments and 13 reverse primers for TCR Jbeta segments. The CDR3 region of rearranged TCR beta genes was amplified from genomic DNA with a multiplex PCR assay. The Illumina HiSeq System was used to sequence the amplified TCR beta libraries as 87-base-pair reads. Per the authors' processing: In a later analysis, 77 million or so unique TCR beta chains were counted across the 690 or so repertoires, and roughly 10 million of these chains were shared by at least two donors. Raw reads were error-corrected and collapsed into unique sequences by a nearest-neighbor algorithm in which closely related sequences were merged to remove PCR and sequencing errors. To assign V, D and J gene segments, CDR3 sequences were aligned to IMGT reference sequences. For a sequence to be retained, at least a six-nucleotide match to both a V gene segment and a J gene segment was required. A rearrangement counted as productive if the CDR3 had no stop codons and remained in frame with V and J, and every other rearrangement counted as non-productive. CDR3 was defined according to IMGT convention as the region running from the second conserved V-encoded cysteine to the conserved J-encoded phenylalanine. Sequences without an unambiguous match to a single V gene segment were excluded from the earlier analysis of several hundred of the donors. An earlier analysis of fewer than 750 of the donors classified V segments as functional when productive rearrangements were above 56.7% and as segregating when the standard deviation between donors was above 5%. To diagnose cytomegalovirus status from the catalog of TCR beta chain sequences, a statistical classification framework was built. In a later analysis, TCR nucleotide sequences were compared against IMGT/GENE-DB human TR gene sequences so that V and J genes could be assigned. In a later analysis, CDR3 sequences and most-parsimonious VDJ recombination scenarios were assigned using the TCRdist pipeline. In a later analysis, each TCR beta chain was defined by its CDR3 amino acid sequence together with its V-gene family, and reads lacking a unique V-gene family were excluded. In a later analysis, 550 to 650 highly shared, low-generation-probability nucleotide sequences were removed to address suspected cross-contamination and a sequencing artifact. In a later analysis, a clonal expansion index for each public chain was calculated from normalized within-repertoire ranks of inferred template counts. Generation probabilities in a later analysis came from a VDJ recombination model fitted to out-of-frame rearrangements, and those results were checked against IGoR. In a later analysis, hypergeometric tests were used to score TCR-TCR, TCR-HLA and TCR-CMV co-occurrence, with a repertoire-size bias correction applied to TCR pairs. To estimate false discovery rates, a later analysis permuted the HLA or CMV assignments 20 times. In a later analysis, co-occurring TCRs were grouped with DBSCAN, and TCRdist sequence similarity was added when clustering was performed within HLA-allele-positive subsets. Co-occurrence clustering excluded repertoires with fewer than 30,000 or more than 120,000 public chains, plus five with anomalous nucleotide sharing. What TCRdb holds here is the immuneACCESS table cut down to in-frame rearrangements. Part of the clones is not present; checked against another copy, under half of the missing clones reflect an unresolved V gene, and the others are unexplained. The V and J calls and clone size come from that table; D and trimming were worked out from the DNA. Counted in this sample were approximately 190,000 clones; 80% of them appeared once. More than 6% of the sample comes from the top ten.

Remarks on this clone: Its recognized antigen is unknown. Base qualities are not at hand, and no much larger clone is one base apart.

Sequenced material: PBMCs. This sequence was found in a man in his forties in good health and CMV-seropositive. The rearranged segments are TRBV28 and TRBJ1-5; a tentative D match to TRBD1 spans 6 bases. The bases are TGTGCCAGCAGTTTTAGGGGGGGGCAGCCCCAGCATTTT. This codes for CASSFRGGQPQHF. The entire variable domain, with the stretches around the CDR3 drawn from the reference TRBV28 and TRBJ1-5 proteins, is DVKVTQSSRYLVKRTGEKVFLECVQDMDHENMFWYRQDPGLGLRLIYFSYDVKMKEKGDIPEGYSVSREKKERFSLILESASTNQTSMYLCASSFRGGQPQHFGDGTRLSIL.